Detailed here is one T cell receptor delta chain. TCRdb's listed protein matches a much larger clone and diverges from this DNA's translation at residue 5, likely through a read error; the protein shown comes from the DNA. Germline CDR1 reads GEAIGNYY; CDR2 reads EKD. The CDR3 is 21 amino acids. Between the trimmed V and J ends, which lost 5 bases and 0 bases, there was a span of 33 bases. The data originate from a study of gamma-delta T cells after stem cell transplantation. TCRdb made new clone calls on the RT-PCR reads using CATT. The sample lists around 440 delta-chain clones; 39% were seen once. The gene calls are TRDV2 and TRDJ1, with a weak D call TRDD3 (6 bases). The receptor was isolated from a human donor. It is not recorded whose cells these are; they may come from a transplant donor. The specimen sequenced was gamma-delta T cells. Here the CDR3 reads CACVPLLVGGPLPNYTDKLIF. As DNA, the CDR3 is TGTGCCTGTGTCCCTCTACTCGTTGGGGGGCCTTTGCCGAACTACACCGATAAACTCATCTTT.